The 14 T cell receptor beta chains presented below share a single source sample, sequenced in a study of T cell repertoires in cytomegalovirus infection. Each CDR3 protein gets one entry after TCRdb re-called the reads with MiXCR. Of 200,000 to 250,000 distinct CDR3 sequences in the sample, approximately 38% were seen once. No antigen has been identified for these receptors. The material sequenced was CD8+ T cells from cultured PBMCs, taken from culture after CMV antigen stimulation. The source of these receptors is a human donor in good health (CMV status not recorded). Some clones in this sample may be carry-over from other donors' samples.

This rearrangement joins TRBV19 to TRBJ1-5, with unresolved D. V lost 10 bases and J 3 bases, leaving 10 bases between the germline ends. CDR1 and CDR2 from the germline V gene are LNHDA and SQIVND (reference sequence). CDR3 length: 12 amino acids. The CDR3 here is CATLGLNQPQHF. In nucleotides, the CDR3 is TGTGCCACCCTAGGACTCAATCAGCCCCAGCATTTT. The full variable domain, with the rest looked up from reference TRBV19 and TRBJ1-5, is DGGITQSPKYLFRKEGQNVTLSCEQNLNHDAMYWYRQDPGQGLRLIYYSQIVNDFQKGDIAEGYSVSREKKESFPLTVTSAQKNPTAFYLCATLGLNQPQHFGDGTRLSIL.

The rearrangement uses TRBV10-3 and TRBJ2-7; D uncertain. V shed 9 bases and J shed 0 bases, with 9 bases lying between them. Germline-derived CDR1 and CDR2 are ENHRY and SYGVKD. The CDR3 extends over 12 amino acids. The CDR3 nucleotides read TGTGCCATAGGGTTGGACTCCTACGAGCAGTACTTC. The encoded protein is CAIGLDSYEQYF.

This clonotype was picked up a small number of times. The chain uses TRBV6-5 and TRBJ2-1; 9 positions agree with TRBD2. The V and J ends lost 11 bases and 3 bases, in that order; junction bases with no gene match: 20. Germline loops: CDR1 MNHEY, CDR2 SVGAGI. The CDR3 consists of 18 residues. Written as DNA, the CDR3 is TGTGCCGGGGGATTTATACGAGTTGCGGGGGGGTACTACAATGAGCAGTTCTTC. Its translation is CAGGFIRVAGGYYNEQFF.

The CDR3, as DNA: TGTGCCAGTTGGGACAGCCGGAGCTCCTATAATTCACCCCTCCACTTT. This sequence encodes CASWDSRSSYNSPLHF. This chain links TRBV19 with TRBJ1-6; 7 positions agree with TRBD1. V lost 8 bases, J lost 0 bases, and 7 bases stayed unmatched. The CDR3 length is 16 residues. Germline assignment: CDR1 LNHDA and CDR2 SQIVND (reference sequence).

This clonotype was counted at least ten times. The chain couples TRBV28 to TRBJ1-1; no reliable D call. CDR3 size: 12 residues. Trimming shortened V by 2 bases and J by 5 bases, and 6 bases separated the two germline ends. Germline CDR1 is MDHEN and CDR2 is SYDVKM. The DNA of the CDR3 is TGTGCCAGCAGTTTAGGGGATACTGAAGCTTTCTTT. It codes for CASSLGDTEAFF.

This chain uses TRBV5-1 with TRBJ2-5, with D unclear. The CDR3 totals 11 residues. Trimming removed 3 bases at V and 4 bases at J, with 4 bases between. Germline values: CDR1 SGHRS, CDR2 YFSETQ. The CDR3 sequence: CASSYAETQYF. The CDR3 DNA is TGCGCCAGCAGCTATGCAGAGACCCAGTACTTC.

The chain joins TRBV7-9 to TRBJ2-2; no reliable D call. Germline CDR1 reads SEHNR; CDR2 reads FQNEAQ (reference sequence). V gave up 5 bases and J gave up 4 bases, with 11 bases separating them. CDR3 size: 14 residues. The CDR3, as DNA: TGTGCCAGCAGCGACCAGAGGACCACCGGGGAGCTGTTTTTT. It is translated as CASSDQRTTGELFF.

This clonotype was counted between two and nine times. The rearrangement uses TRBV27 and TRBJ1-2, with D possibly matching TRBD1 (5 bases). Germline loops: CDR1 MNHEY, CDR2 SMNVEV (reference sequence). This CDR3 contains 16 residues. V was cut by 3 bases and J by 8 bases, with 22 bases left in between. The CDR3 nucleotides are TGTGCCAGCAGTTTCTTTCCGTTGAAAAGGGGTAACGGCTACACCTTC. Protein: CASSFFPLKRGNGYTF.

This clonotype was observed once. The junction differs from germline at one of its ends, possibly a read error. The V and J genes are TRBV25-1 and TRBJ2-3; 10 bases fit TRBD2. CDR3 size: 17 residues. Germline loops: CDR1 MGHDK, CDR2 SYGVNS. The CDR3 sequence: CARSVAGGQYSTDTQYF. The CDR3 nucleotides are TGTGCCAGAAGTGTAGCGGGGGGCCAGTATAGCACAGATACTCAGTATTTT.

The V and J genes are TRBV28 and TRBJ1-1; no clear D gene. The CDR3 covers 13 residues. The V end was cut by 3 bases, the J end by 6 bases, with 11 bases between. Germline CDR1 is MDHEN and CDR2 is SYDVKM. The CDR3 loop is CASSFVGLPEAFF. CDR3 nucleotides: TGTGCCAGCAGTTTTGTAGGTCTCCCTGAAGCTTTCTTT.

This chain links TRBV25-1 with TRBJ2-1, with 7 bases fitting TRBD1. Germline V gene data show CDR1 as MGHDK and CDR2 as SYGVNS. The CDR3 covers 14 residues. The trim removed 6 bases at V and 5 bases at J, leaving 7 bases unmatched. The CDR3 region is CASRYRGSDNEQFF. The DNA for the CDR3 is TGTGCCAGCAGGTACAGGGGATCGGACAATGAGCAGTTCTTC.

A note on this clonotype: A junction boundary mismatches the germline segment, possibly from a read error. J is TRBJ1-1 and V is TRBV6-1; D call uncertain. The CDR3 extends over 11 amino acids. Germline loops: CDR1 MNHNS, CDR2 SASEGT. CDR3 coding DNA: TGTGCCAGCAGTGAAGGGCCGGTAACCCCCTTT. It specifies CASSEGPVTPF.

The rearrangement links TRBV4-1 to TRBJ2-2, with 7 bases identical to TRBD2. The CDR3 is 14 amino acids. The germline V gene has CDR1 MGHRA and CDR2 YSYEKL. J lost 2 bases, V lost 8 bases, and 5 bases had no gene match. In DNA, the CDR3 is TGCGCCAGCCGCCGGGGGGACAACACCGGGGAGCTGTTTTTT. The encoded protein is CASRRGDNTGELFF.

The rearrangement links TRBV4-2 to TRBJ2-7; D is undetermined. Germline lookup yields CDR1 LGHNA and CDR2 YNFKEQ. CDR3 length equals 13 residues. Trimming took off 0 bases at V and 4 bases at J, with 7 bases between the two ends. In DNA, the CDR3 is TGTGCCAGCAGCCAAGATGCTCAGTACGAGCAGTACTTC. It yields the protein CASSQDAQYEQYF.